Below are 17 T cell receptor beta chains sequenced from a single sample in a study of blood T cell repertoires in COVID-19. Only in-frame clones appear in the TCRdb table, and some are missing; sequencing was by immunoSEQ multiplex PCR. In the table there are under 100,000 clones, about 89% of which are singletons. Sequencing was performed on peripheral blood. These receptor sequences come from a woman in her seventies with acute or convalescent COVID-19.

The rearrangement uses TRBV28 and TRBJ2-7; D might be TRBD1 (6 bases). CDR3 length: 14 residues. V was trimmed by 6 bases and J by 3 bases, leaving 15 bases between them. From germline, CDR1 is MDHEN and CDR2 SYDVKM. This chain's CDR3 is CASRRDRLNYEQYF. The CDR3 nucleotides are TGTGCCAGCAGGCGTGACAGGTTGAACTACGAGCAGTACTTC.

The chain couples TRBV5-6 to TRBJ1-1; no firm D call. CDR3 length: 14 residues. V shed 0 bases and J shed 10 bases, with 16 bases lying between them. The germline V gene has CDR1 SGHDT and CDR2 YYEEEE. The CDR3 nucleotides are TGTGCCAGCAGCTTGGCCCCGGCCACGAGCGGAGCTTTCTTT. It translates to CASSLAPATSGAFF.

This clone showed up just once. One end of the junction fails to match germline, which may point to a read error. This chain joins TRBV10-1 and TRBJ1-5; D is unresolved. The CDR3 covers 13 residues. The germline V gene encodes CDR1 WNHNN and CDR2 SYGVQD (reference sequence). The DNA for the CDR3 is TGCGCCAGCAGTGGACACCCCAATCAGCCTCAGCATTTT. As protein: CASSGHPNQPQHF.

The V gene is TRBV7-9, the J gene TRBJ2-5, with a tentative D call TRBD1 (6 bases). Between the trimmed V and J ends, which lost 0 bases and 0 bases, there was a span of 8 bases. Germline lookup yields CDR1 SEHNR and CDR2 FQNEAQ (reference sequence). This CDR3 spans 15 amino acids. The CDR3 DNA sequence: TGTGCCAGCAGCTTAGCACAGGGAGACCAAGAGACCCAGTACTTC. Translating gives CASSLAQGDQETQYF.

This chain connects TRBV19 to TRBJ1-2; 9 bases map to TRBD1. Per germline, CDR1 LNHDA and CDR2 SQIVND (reference sequence). The CDR3 spans 16 residues. With 5 bases clipped from V and 3 bases from J, the junction kept 10 bases outside the gene matches. The CDR3 region has the DNA TGTGCCAGTAGTGCCGGGCGGACAGGGGCCTACTATGGCTACACCTTC. Translation gives CASSAGRTGAYYGYTF.

The V and J genes are TRBV4-1 and TRBJ1-5; TRBD1 aligns across 7 bases. Germline V gene data show CDR1 as MGHRA and CDR2 as YSYEKL. J was trimmed by 0 bases and V by 3 bases; bases with no gene match: 5. There are 16 residues in the CDR3. CDR3 in amino acids: CASSHTGVVSNQPQHF. In DNA form, the CDR3 reads TGCGCCAGCAGCCACACAGGGGTAGTTAGCAATCAGCCCCAGCATTTT.

The chain recombines TRBV7-9 with TRBJ1-5; D is undetermined. Trimming took 3 bases from V and 4 from J, leaving 4 bases between them. The length of the CDR3 is 12 residues. Germline CDR1 SEHNR, CDR2 FQNEAQ (reference sequence). CDR3 loop: CASSFPNQPQHF. CDR3 coding DNA: TGTGCCAGCAGCTTCCCAAATCAGCCCCAGCATTTT.

This sequence joins TRBV5-4 and TRBJ2-5; 9 bases line up with TRBD2. CDR3 length equals 15 residues. Trimming cost V 0 bases and J 0 bases; bases outside gene matches: 0. CDR1 and CDR2 (germline): SGHNT, YYREEE (reference sequence). The CDR3 region has the DNA TGTGCCAGCAGCTTGGGCGGGGGGGACCAAGAGACCCAGTACTTC. Encoded protein: CASSLGGGDQETQYF.

V and J are TRBV7-8 and TRBJ2-7; D ambiguous. This CDR3 region has 14 residues. Germline assignment: CDR1 SGHVS and CDR2 FQNEAQ. The ends were cut back, 0 bases at V and 0 bases at J, with 6 bases in the middle. CDR3 nucleotide sequence: TGTGCCAGCAGCTTAGCGGGCAGCTCCTACGAGCAGTACTTC. Its protein is CASSLAGSSYEQYF. The full variable domain, with the rest looked up from reference TRBV7-8 and TRBJ2-7, is GAGVSQSPRYKVAKRGQDVALRCDPISGHVSLFWYQQALGQGPEFLTYFQNEAQLDKSGLPSDRFFAERPEGSVSTLKIQRTQQEDSAVYLCASSLAGSSYEQYFGPGTRLTVT.

The V gene is TRBV20-1, the J gene TRBJ2-3; TRBD2 is a possible D gene (6 bases). The V and J ends lost 3 bases and 4 bases respectively, with 17 bases between them. The CDR3 consists of 15 residues. Germline V CDR1 and CDR2: DFQATT, SNEGSKA (reference sequence). The CDR3 DNA reads as TGCAGTGCTAGTCGTGACGGGAGAATTGCAGATACGCAGTATTTT. It is translated as CSASRDGRIADTQYF.

The chain couples TRBV5-1 to TRBJ2-3; 8 nucleotides match TRBD2. This CDR3 has 16 amino acids. V lost 0 bases and J lost 2; bases outside the gene matches: 5. In germline, CDR1 is SGHRS, CDR2 YFSETQ. The CDR3 here is CASSLEKRGPTDTQYF. CDR3 coding DNA: TGCGCCAGCAGCTTGGAGAAGCGGGGGCCCACAGATACGCAGTATTTT.

The chain has TRBV9 and TRBJ2-7; 7 nucleotides agree with TRBD2. This CDR3 is built from 14 residues. J lost 3 bases, V lost 0 bases, and 3 bases had no gene match. Germline CDR1 is SGDLS and CDR2 is YYNGEE. This chain's CDR3 is CASSVGPGGYEQYF. The CDR3 bases are TGTGCCAGCAGCGTAGGGCCGGGGGGCTACGAGCAGTACTTC.

The CDR3 reads CASSQVPLLAGGYQETQYF. DNA for the CDR3: TGTGCCAGCAGCCAAGTCCCCTTACTAGCGGGGGGCTACCAAGAGACCCAGTACTTC. The V and J genes are TRBV3-1 (or the pseudogene TRBV3-2) and TRBJ2-5, with 12 bases matching TRBD2. From germline, CDR1 is LGHDT and CDR2 YNNKEL (reference sequence). Trimming removed 1 base from V and 0 bases from J; junction bases left unmatched: 9. The CDR3 totals 19 residues.

V usage is TRBV7-9 and J usage is TRBJ2-1; 11 positions match TRBD2. In germline, CDR1 is SEHNR, CDR2 FQNEAQ (reference sequence). The junction had 11 bases not matched to a gene; V was cut back by 5 bases and J by 2 bases. The CDR3 runs 18 residues. DNA for the CDR3: TGTGCCAGCAGCACCGGGGCACTAGCGGGAGTCCCCTACAATGAGCAGTTCTTC. This sequence encodes CASSTGALAGVPYNEQFF.

This clone showed up just once. The chain employs TRBV18 and TRBJ2-3; 9 bases fit TRBD2. The germline V gene encodes CDR1 KGHSH and CDR2 LQKENI. The ends lost 4 bases at V and 3 bases at J; junction bases unmatched: 5. This CDR3 has 15 residues. The CDR3 loop reads CASSLGLAKTDTQYF. Written as DNA, the CDR3 is TGTGCCAGCTCACTCGGACTAGCGAAGACAGATACGCAGTATTTT. The entire variable domain, with the rest obtained from reference TRBV18 and TRBJ2-3, is as follows: NAGVMQNPRHLVRRRGQEARLRCSPMKGHSHVYWYRQLPEEGLKFMVYLQKENIIDESGMPKERFSAEFPKEGPSILRIQQVVRGDSAAYFCASSLGLAKTDTQYFGPGTRLTVL.

The chain uses TRBV7-2 and TRBJ2-3; D is unresolved. Germline loops: CDR1 SGHTA, CDR2 FQGNSA. Deletions cut 1 base from V and 4 bases from J, with 3 bases between. This CDR3 contains 12 residues. CDR3 coding DNA: TGTGCCAGCAGCTTAGTATCAGATACGCAGTATTTT. This codes for CASSLVSDTQYF.

J is TRBJ2-5 and V is TRBV10-2; 8 bases agree with TRBD2. The germline gives CDR1 WSHSY, CDR2 SAAADI. The CDR3 loop spans 15 amino acids. Trimming removed 6 bases from V and 3 bases from J; junction bases left unmatched: 9. Here the CDR3 DNA reads TGCGCCAGCAGCCCGGGGGGGACACAGAAAGAGACCCAGTACTTC. As protein: CASSPGGTQKETQYF.